This TCR beta chain was sequenced for a study of early T cells in non-severe SARS-CoV-2 infection (dated by TCRdb to the early 2020s). With regard to the full study: Because TCR sequencing was done on bulk RNA from unsorted whole blood, the alpha and beta chains could not be paired. What the research found in general, with its limitations: VDJdb matching was skewed toward anti-spike CD8 responses and likely underestimated virus-specific expansions by missing private and CD4 specificities.

This clonotype was seen at least ten times. There is no known antigen for this receptor. Nothing much larger sits one base from this clone, and base qualities are not available. The CDR1 and CDR2 encoded by the germline V gene are LGHNA and YSLEER. V and J lose 4 bases and 6 bases, and a span of 13 bases separates them. The CDR3 covers 14 residues, taking in both the cysteine and the phenylalanine. This entry keeps only the CDR3 DNA: 42 bases, framed from base 1. A case-control design nested within a healthcare worker cohort in London, UK, was used, with weekly nasopharyngeal swab PCR tests and blood sampling performed. Between 23 and 31 March 2020, the week of the UK lockdown, healthcare workers were enrolled and then followed up weekly for as long as 16 weeks. The library was built by means of 5' RACE. The run used a NextSeq 500. To correct for sequencing error and PCR bias, the TCR library protocol tagged individual cDNA molecules with unique molecular identifiers. TCR alpha and beta chains were both sequenced, and the abundances of alpha and beta sequences in each sample were closely correlated with each other. In the authors' own workflow: Decombinator V4 was used to perform V gene, J gene and CDR3 annotation of TCR sequences. Expanded TCRs were defined as changing significantly between any two time points under a Poisson model with p below 0.0001. Abundances of TCRs were expressed as counts per million after normalisation to the total number of TCRs sequenced in each sample. MAIT TCRs were defined by TRAV1-2 paired with TRAJ12, TRAJ20 or TRAJ33, and iNKT TCRs by TRAV10 paired with TRAJ18. VDJdb, accessed 1 November 2021, was searched for CMV, EBV and SARS-CoV-2 annotated TCRs, excluding TCRs annotated for multiple antigens. TCRdb reran the public reads through fastp at Q25 and MiXCR, keeping productive beta chains. When rows share a CDR3 protein, they turn into one entry using the most common DNA and genes. None of the V and J calls come from the authors' own analysis; TCRdb made them. The table for this sample lists about 34,000 distinct CDR3 sequences; about 6% of them were counted only once. The leading ten clones occupy approximately 7.6% of the sample.

Recombination connected TRBV4-3 to TRBJ2-1, with a weak D call of TRBD2 (7 bases match). The clonotype was recovered from an adult who was a healthcare worker with PCR-confirmed SARS-CoV-2 infection or an uninfected control (not recorded which). Sequences were obtained from whole blood. In nucleotides, the sequence is TGCGCCAGCAGCCTAGGAGGGGGGGGCAATGAGCAGTTCTTC. Its coded protein is CASSLGGGGNEQFF.